Given below is one T cell receptor beta chain in context. The sample comes from a study of blood T cell repertoires in COVID-19. Looking at the study overall: PBMCs, B-cell-depleted T cells, or T cells were the source of the cDNA or gDNA that made up the material.

In the original workflow: How many nucleated cells were present was estimated from reference gene primer amplification. Clones were sequenced by immunoSEQ multiplex PCR, and TCRdb holds only the in-frame ones, with some missing. That table supplies the V and J calls and clone size; D and trimming were determined from the DNA. Of roughly 180,000 clones listed, approximately 85% were seen once; the top ten hold roughly 8%. The receptor was derived from a man aged 40-49 years who had recovered from COVID-19. Sample: peripheral blood.

The CDR3 sequence: CASSQVVSEQFF. CDR3 DNA: TGTGCCAGCAGCCAAGTTGTCTCCGAGCAGTTCTTC. The V gene is TRBV3-1 (or the pseudogene TRBV3-2), the J gene TRBJ2-1, with D unresolved. This CDR3 region has 12 residues. CDR1 and CDR2 from the germline V gene are LGHDT and YNNKEL (reference sequence). Trimming removed 1 base at V and 10 bases at J, with 8 bases between.